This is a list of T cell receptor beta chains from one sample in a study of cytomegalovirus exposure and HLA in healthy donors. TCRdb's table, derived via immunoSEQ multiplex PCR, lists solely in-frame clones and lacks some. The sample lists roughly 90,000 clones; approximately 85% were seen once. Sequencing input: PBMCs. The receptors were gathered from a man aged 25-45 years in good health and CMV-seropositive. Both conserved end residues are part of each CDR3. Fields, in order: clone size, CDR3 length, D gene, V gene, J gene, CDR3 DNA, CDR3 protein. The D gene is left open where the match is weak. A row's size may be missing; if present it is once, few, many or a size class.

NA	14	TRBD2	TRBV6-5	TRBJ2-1	TGTGCCAGCAGTTTCAGAGCGGGATACAATGAGCAGTTCTTC	CASSFRAGYNEQFF
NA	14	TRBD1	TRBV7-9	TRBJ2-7	TGTGCCAGCAGCCGGGACAGGAACTCCTACGAGCAGTACTTC	CASSRDRNSYEQYF
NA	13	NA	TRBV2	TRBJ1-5	TGTGCCAGCAGTGAGACAGGTCTTCAGCCCCAGCATTTT	CASSETGLQPQHF
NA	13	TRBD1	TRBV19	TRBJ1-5	TGTGCCAGTAGTATCAGGGGGAATCAGCCCCAGCATTTT	CASSIRGNQPQHF
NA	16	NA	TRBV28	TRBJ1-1	TGTGCCAGCAGCCCACGCGGCTCGAAGCCTTACACTGAAGCTTTCTTT	CASSPRGSKPYTEAFF
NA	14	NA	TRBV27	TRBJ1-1	TGTGCCAGCAGCACGGGGGGGTACAACACTGAAGCTTTCTTT	CASSTGGYNTEAFF
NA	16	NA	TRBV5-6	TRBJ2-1	TGTGCCAGCAGTTTTGACACACCGAGCTCCTACAATGAGCAGTTCTTC	CASSFDTPSSYNEQFF
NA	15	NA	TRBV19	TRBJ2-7	TGTGCCAGTAGTGTTCGACTAGTTGGGGGATCGGAGCAGTACTTC	CASSVRLVGGSEQYF
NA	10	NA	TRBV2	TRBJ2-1	TGTGCCAGCAGTGAACTAGAGCAGTTCTTC	CASSELEQFF
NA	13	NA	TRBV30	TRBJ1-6	TGTGCCTGGAGTCCAGGGTCGGGTTCACCCCTCCACTTT	CAWSPGSGSPLHF
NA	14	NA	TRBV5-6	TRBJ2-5	TGTGCCAGCAGCTTGGAGGCGGCGCAAGAGACCCAGTACTTC	CASSLEAAQETQYF
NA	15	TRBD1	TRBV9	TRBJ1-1	TGTGCCAGCAACCTCCGGGACAGGGAAAGGACTGAAGCTTTCTTT	CASNLRDRERTEAFF
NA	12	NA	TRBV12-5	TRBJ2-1	TGTGCTGGTGGGACAAGACACAATGAGCAGTTCTTC	CAGGTRHNEQFF
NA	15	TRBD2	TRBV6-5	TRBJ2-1	TGTGCCAGCAGACGCGGACTAGCGAATTACAATGAGCAGTTCTTC	CASRRGLANYNEQFF
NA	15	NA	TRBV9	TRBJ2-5	TGTGCCAGCAGCGTAGGGGGGGTCTACCAAGAGACCCAGTACTTC	CASSVGGVYQETQYF
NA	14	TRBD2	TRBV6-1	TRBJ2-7	TGTGCCAGCACGGTACTAGCGGGGGTTTACGAGCAGTACTTC	CASTVLAGVYEQYF
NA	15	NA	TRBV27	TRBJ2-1	TGTGCCAGCAGTTTGAGCAGCGGAGGCAATTTCGGCACGTTCTTC	CASSLSSGGNFGTFF
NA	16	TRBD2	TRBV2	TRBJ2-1	TGTGCCAGCCTTACCGTCGGGGGACTAGCGGTCAATGAGCAGTTCTTC	CASLTVGGLAVNEQFF
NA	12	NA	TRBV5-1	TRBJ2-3	TGCGCCAGCAAAGTGACACAAGATACGCAGTATTTT	CASKVTQDTQYF
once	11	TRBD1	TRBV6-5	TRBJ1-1	TGTGCCAGCAGTAGGGGACAGGGGGCGAGCTTT	CASSRGQGASF
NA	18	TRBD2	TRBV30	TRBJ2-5	TGTGCCTGGAGTGTATCCCGGACTAGCCCACCCCCCCAAGAGACCCAGTACTTC	CAWSVSRTSPPPQETQYF
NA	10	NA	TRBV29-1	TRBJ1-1	TGCAGTGGGGCGACCACTGAAGCTTTCTTT	CSGATTEAFF
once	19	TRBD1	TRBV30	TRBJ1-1	TGTGCCTGGAGCCCCGGGACAGGGGGCGTCCGGCCCCGAGGGCCTGAAGCTTTCTTT	CAWSPGTGGVRPRGPEAFF
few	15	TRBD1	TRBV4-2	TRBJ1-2	TGTGCCAGCAGCCGACAGGGATCTTTTGACAATGGCTACACCTTC	CASSRQGSFDNGYTF
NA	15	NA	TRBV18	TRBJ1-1	TGTGCCAGCTCACCCCCTGGGGGGATGAACACTGAAGCTTTCTTT	CASSPPGGMNTEAFF
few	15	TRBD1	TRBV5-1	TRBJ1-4	TGCGCCAGCAGCTTGAGACAGGGGCGGGATGAAAAACTGTTTTTT	CASSLRQGRDEKLFF
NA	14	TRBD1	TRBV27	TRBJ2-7	TGTGCCAGCAGTTTATTAGGGACAGGGGGGGAGCAGTACTTC	CASSLLGTGGEQYF
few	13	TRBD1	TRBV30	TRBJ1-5	TGTGCCTGGAGTTCAGGGGGAAGTCAGCCCCAGCATTTT	CAWSSGGSQPQHF
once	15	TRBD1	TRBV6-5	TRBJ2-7	TGTGCCAGCAGTTACTCCGGGACAGGCAGCCACGAGCAGTACTTC	CASSYSGTGSHEQYF
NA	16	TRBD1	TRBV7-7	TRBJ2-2	TGTGCCAGCAGCTCCGACAGGGGTCGTAACACCGGGGAGCTGTTTTTT	CASSSDRGRNTGELFF
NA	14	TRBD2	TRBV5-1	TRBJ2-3	TGCGCCAGCAGTGGGGAGCGGGAGGGTCGTACGCAGTATTTT	CASSGEREGRTQYF
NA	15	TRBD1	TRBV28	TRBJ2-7	TGTGCCAGCAGTTCACAGGGGGCCGGGTCCTACGAGCAGTACTTC	CASSSQGAGSYEQYF
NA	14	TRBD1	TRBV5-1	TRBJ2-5	TGCGCCAGCAGCCCTGGGACAGGGATGGAGACCCAGTACTTC	CASSPGTGMETQYF
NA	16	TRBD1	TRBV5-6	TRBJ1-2	TGTGCCAGCAGCTTAGAAGGGACAGCCATTGTCTATGGCTACACCTTC	CASSLEGTAIVYGYTF
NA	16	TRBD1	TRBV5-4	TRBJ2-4	TGTGCCAGCAGCTTAGGACAGGGGCTAGCCAAAAACATTCAGTACTTC	CASSLGQGLAKNIQYF
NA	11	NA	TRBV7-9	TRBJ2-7	TGTGCCAGCAGCCCTCTAGAGGAGCAGTACTTC	CASSPLEEQYF
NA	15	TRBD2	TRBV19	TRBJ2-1	TGTGCCAGTAGTATAGCGAGCGGGAGTTACAATGAGCAGTTCTTC	CASSIASGSYNEQFF
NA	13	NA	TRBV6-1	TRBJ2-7	TGTGCCACTCGTCCAGGGAAATACTACGAGCAGTACTTC	CATRPGKYYEQYF
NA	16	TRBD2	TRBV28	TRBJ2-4	TGTGCCAGCAGTTCGGGAGGGAAACCAGCCAAAAACATTCAGTACTTC	CASSSGGKPAKNIQYF
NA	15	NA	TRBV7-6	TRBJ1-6	TGTGCCAGCAGCTTAATAGGACTCGGAAATTCACCCCTCCACTTT	CASSLIGLGNSPLHF
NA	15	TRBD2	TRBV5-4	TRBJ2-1	TGTGCCAGCAGCATGGGACTAGCGGAGCACAATGAGCAGTTCTTC	CASSMGLAEHNEQFF
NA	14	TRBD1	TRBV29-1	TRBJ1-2	TGCAGCGTTCAACCAGGACAGGCGACCTATGGCTACACCTTC	CSVQPGQATYGYTF